The clone carrying this TCR beta chain was counted a few times. The data stem from a study of T cells after yellow fever vaccination. About the study: Low-cell-number fractions underwent preparation using SMART-Seq v4 Ultra Low Input.

Researchers made TCR cDNA using 5'RACE template switching, and this step added a universal primer site and UMIs. MiXCR was run by TCRdb on the 5' RACE reads, yielding one entry per CDR3 protein. Among 300,000 to 450,000 distinct CDR3 sequences listed, roughly 8.4% were seen once. Trimming cost V 1 base and J 4 bases, with 11 bases left between them. The CDR3 loop spans 14 amino acids. CDR1 SGHRS and CDR2 YFSETQ come from the germline V gene. The sample here was PBMCs, taken 35 to 50 days after the first yellow fever vaccination. This receptor was identified in a young man who received the YFV17D yellow fever vaccine. This chain uses TRBV5-1 with TRBJ1-2; maybe TRBD1 (6 bases). CDR3 bases: TGCGCCAGCAGCTTGATGGACAGTCCCTATGGCTACACCTTC. Its protein is CASSLMDSPYGYTF.